This TCR beta chain comes out of a study of blood T cell repertoires in COVID-19. Whole-study context: Researchers got acute and convalescent COVID-19 samples from the United States, Italy and Spain. In each case, the material was cDNA or gDNA derived from T cells, B-cell-depleted T cells, or PBMCs.

Sequencing was performed with immunoSEQ multiplex PCR; in TCRdb, only in-frame clones are kept and a portion is missing. The repertoire holds over 10,000 clones, more than 75% seen once, with roughly an eighth in the top ten. The TCR sequence derives from a man aged 65 to 79 with active COVID-19. Material for sequencing was peripheral blood.

The CDR3 sequence is CASSLNKETSGILSTDTQYF. CDR3 nucleotide sequence: TGCGCCAGCAGTCTAAATAAGGAGACTAGCGGGATCCTTAGCACAGATACGCAGTATTTT. The chain carries TRBV23-1 and TRBJ2-3, with TRBD2 identical over 11 bases. TRBV23-1 falls under the ORF class, with uncertain function. The CDR3 covers 20 residues. Unmatched junction bases numbered 15, after V lost 4 bases and J lost 0 bases.